This TCR beta chain was captured in a study of somatic mutations in cytotoxic T cells in rheumatoid arthritis. Overall study findings and caveats: It was in rheumatoid arthritis patients, but not in healthy controls, that CD8+ clonality increased with age. TRBV07 showed slight underrepresentation in rheumatoid arthritis patients, unadjusted for multiple comparisons. Antigen specificity of the expanded CD8+ clones was not determined.

The CDR3 consists of 17 residues. Trimming left V 1 base short and J 0 bases short, with 16 bases between. The germline CDR1 and CDR2 sequences are SGHNT and YYREEE (reference sequence). About this clone: What it binds is not known.

Profiled with immunoSEQ multiplex PCR; TCRdb holds only in-frame clones, not every one. The sample includes tens of thousands of clones, more than 65% of them seen just once. The sequenced sample was CD8+ T cells sorted from blood. The J gene is TRBJ2-5, the V gene TRBV5-4; no definite D call. The receptor was isolated from an adult with rheumatoid arthritis. CDR3 bases: TGTGCCAGCAGCTTGTATGTAGTCGGCGGCCACCAAGAGACCCAGTACTTC. Translated: CASSLYVVGGHQETQYF. The full variable domain, completed using reference TRBV5-4 and TRBJ2-5, is ETGVTQSPTHLIKTRGQQVTLRCSSQSGHNTVSWYQQALGQGPQFIFQYYREEENGRGNFPPRFSGLQFPNYSSELNVNALELDDSALYLCASSLYVVGGHQETQYFGPGTRLLVL.